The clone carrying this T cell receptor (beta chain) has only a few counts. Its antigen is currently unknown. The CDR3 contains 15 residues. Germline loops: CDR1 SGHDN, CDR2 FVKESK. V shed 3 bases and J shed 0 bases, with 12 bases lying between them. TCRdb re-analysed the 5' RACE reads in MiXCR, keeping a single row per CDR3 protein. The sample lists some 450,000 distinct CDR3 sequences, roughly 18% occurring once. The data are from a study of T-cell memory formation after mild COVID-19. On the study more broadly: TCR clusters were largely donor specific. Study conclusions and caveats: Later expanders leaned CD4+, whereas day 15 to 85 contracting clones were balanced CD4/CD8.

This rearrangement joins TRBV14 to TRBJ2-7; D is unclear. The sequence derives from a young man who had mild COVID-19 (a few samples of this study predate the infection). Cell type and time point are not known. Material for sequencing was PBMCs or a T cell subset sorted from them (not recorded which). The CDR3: CASSHQRWFSYEQYV. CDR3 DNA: TGTGCCAGCAGCCACCAACGGTGGTTCTCCTACGAGCAGTACGTC.